This TCR beta chain is drawn from a study of OX40 agonist ivuxolimab in advanced cancers. This CDR3 spans 13 amino acids. Germline V gives CDR1 LNHDA, CDR2 SQIVND (reference sequence). V lost 5 bases, J lost 6 bases, and 13 bases lay in between. Using immunoSEQ multiplex PCR, the repertoire was profiled, and TCRdb retains in-frame clones only, with some absent. Of tens of thousands of clones in the sample, over 80% were seen once. Sequences were derived from CD4+ or CD8+ T cells sorted from blood, sampled in a trial of the OX40 agonist ivuxolimab. The V call is TRBV19, the J call TRBJ1-1, with D hard to call. The receptor was isolated from an adult with an advanced solid tumor such as melanoma, head and neck, liver or kidney cancer. The CDR3 DNA reads TGTGCCAGTAGTCTCCAGCTTGTCCCTGAAGCTTTCTTT. Protein sequence: CASSLQLVPEAFF.